One sample yielded the 9 T cell receptor beta chains listed below, sequenced in a study of T cell responses to AZD1222 COVID-19 vaccine. Measured with immunoSEQ multiplex PCR; TCRdb has only the in-frame clones, and not every one. There are around 110,000 clones in the sample; under 95% occur only once, and 22% lies in the top ten. The sample in question was peripheral blood, obtained on day 0 of AZD1222 vaccination. These receptors all stem from an adult in good health.

The genes are TRBV9 and TRBJ2-5, with D perhaps assigned TRBD1 or TRBD2 (5 bases each). V was pared by 0 bases and J by 5 bases, with 11 bases between. This CDR3 is 14 amino acids long. Germline CDR1 is SGDLS and CDR2 is YYNGEE. DNA of the CDR3: TGTGCCAGCAGCGTAGGTGGGTGGGGGGAGACCCAGTACTTC. This gives the protein CASSVGGWGETQYF.

This clone was found once. CDR3 DNA: TGCAGTGCTATCTCCGGGCACGAGCAGTACTTC. It codes for CSAISGHEQYF. This chain uses TRBV20-1 with TRBJ2-7; D gene ambiguous. CDR3 length: 11 residues. V lost 4 bases and J lost 5, with 9 bases in between. Per germline, CDR1 DFQATT and CDR2 SNEGSKA (reference sequence).

This sequence joins TRBV11-3 and TRBJ2-7, with no clear D. Germline CDR1 and CDR2: SGHNT and YENEEA. Deletions cut 1 base from V and 3 bases from J, with 7 bases between. The CDR3 is 13 amino acids. This chain's CDR3 is CASSLVRGYEQYF. For the CDR3, the DNA is TGTGCCAGCAGCTTAGTCCGTGGCTACGAGCAGTACTTC.

This clone was observed once. The sample holds other DNA sequences that translate to the same CDR3. The chain employs TRBV5-1 and TRBJ1-1; D ambiguous. V was shortened by 0 bases and J by 2 bases, with 5 bases between the two germline ends. The CDR3 sequence is 13 residues long. Germline lookup yields CDR1 SGHRS and CDR2 YFSETQ. The CDR3 nucleotides are TGCGCCAGCAGCTTGGTCCCTAACACTGAAGCTTTCTTT. Its translation is CASSLVPNTEAFF.

This clone was seen a few times. The rearrangement joins TRBV4-3 to TRBJ1-6; weak D call: TRBD1 (5 bases). Looked up from germline, CDR1 is LGHNA and CDR2 is YSLEER. The CDR3 consists of 18 residues. V dropped 0 bases and J dropped 0 bases, with 12 bases sitting between them. The CDR3 sequence is CASSQEQGSGSYNSPLHF. The CDR3 DNA reads TGCGCCAGCAGCCAAGAGCAGGGATCGGGCTCCTATAATTCACCCCTCCACTTT.

The rearrangement links TRBV5-1 to TRBJ2-7, with 7 bases fitting TRBD1. The CDR3 sequence is 15 residues long. In germline, CDR1 is SGHRS, CDR2 YFSETQ. The ends lost 4 bases at V and 4 bases at J; junction bases unmatched: 11. The CDR3 coding sequence is TGCGCCAGCAGCCCCGGGACAGAACCCTTATACGAGCAGTACTTC. Its translation: CASSPGTEPLYEQYF.

J is TRBJ2-7 and V is TRBV5-4; 11 positions match TRBD1. Germline values: CDR1 SGHNT, CDR2 YYREEE (reference sequence). The V gene end was trimmed by 4 bases and the J gene end by 3 bases; junction bases not matched to a gene: 6. This CDR3 has 15 residues. The CDR3 DNA follows: TGTGCCAGCAGCGTCGGGACAGGGGGGTACTACGAGCAGTACTTC. This gives the protein CASSVGTGGYYEQYF.

This clone was seen at least ten times. The V gene is TRBV5-4, the J gene TRBJ2-3, with 7 bases aligning to TRBD2. Germline CDR1 and CDR2: SGHNT and YYREEE (reference sequence). The J segment lost 5 bases and the V segment lost 2 bases, leaving 5 bases of the junction unmatched. This CDR3 comprises 14 residues. The CDR3: CASSLAGPRDTQYF. CDR3 DNA sequence: TGTGCCAGCAGCTTAGCGGGGCCCCGAGATACGCAGTATTTT.

This chain links TRBV7-9 with TRBJ1-1, with D hard to call. This CDR3 has 12 residues. Germline values: CDR1 SEHNR, CDR2 FQNEAQ (reference sequence). Trimming removed 6 bases at V and 8 bases at J, with 13 bases between. CDR3 amino acids: CASRDRGAEAFF. As DNA, the CDR3 is TGTGCCAGCAGGGACCGGGGAGCGGAAGCTTTCTTT.